What follows describes a single T cell receptor beta chain. The antigen remains unidentified. The data stem from a study of ipilimumab plus nivolumab after autologous stem cell transplantation. The overall study: Median doses per patient: four to six ipilimumab, fewer than ten nivolumab. Myeloma cases were transplant-naive high-risk or relapsed within 3 years post first autologous transplant. Whole-study results and caveats: The authors say TCR, Treg and microbiome findings warrant further study.

Germline values: CDR1 MNHEY, CDR2 SVGAGI. The germline V and J ends were trimmed by 2 bases and 6 bases, with 8 bases remaining between them. The CDR3 spans 13 residues. Generated by immunoSEQ multiplex PCR, the TCRdb table keeps only in-frame clones and is missing some. The table has about 9,800 clones, 60% to 80% seen once; the top ten hold about 19%. Patients got ipilimumab 1 mg/kg beginning 14 to 28 days post-transplant. V gene TRBV6-5 combines with J gene TRBJ1-5; D is possibly TRBD1 (6 bases). The input for sequencing was PBMCs, taken in a trial of ipilimumab plus nivolumab as post-transplant consolidation. The TCR comes from a female donor with multiple myeloma. The CDR3 DNA reads as TGTGCCAGCAGTTACGAGGGGGGTCAGCCCCAGCATTTT. The encoded protein is CASSYEGGQPQHF.